The next 18 T cell receptor beta chains were all read from a single sample in a study of brain T cells in children with intractable seizures. The table came from immunoSEQ multiplex PCR; TCRdb's copy has only in-frame clones and leaves some out. The sample has some 80,000 clones, around 91% seen once; the top ten hold roughly 25%. Sequenced material: peripheral blood, taken at surgery. The receptors here all came from a girl between 2 and 10 years old with Rasmussen encephalitis and intractable seizures.

The rearrangement uses TRBV19 and TRBJ2-7, with D perhaps given as TRBD1 or TRBD2 (5 bases each). Trimming took off 10 bases at V and 2 bases at J, with 21 bases between the two ends. CDR1 is LNHDA, CDR2 SQIVND, per germline (reference sequence). The CDR3 extends over 15 amino acids. Here the CDR3 reads CATQRWAGSAYEQYF. In DNA form, the CDR3 reads TGTGCCACACAAAGGTGGGCAGGGAGTGCCTACGAGCAGTACTTC.

The chain uses TRBV15 and TRBJ1-5, with D perhaps TRBD1 (5 bases). CDR1 is LNHNV, CDR2 YYDKDF, per germline (reference sequence). This CDR3 comprises 15 residues. Trimming stripped 5 bases from V and 3 bases from J, with 14 bases between. The CDR3 DNA reads TGTGCCACCAGCCCAGACAGTAGTTTCAATCAGCCCCAGCATTTT. Protein product: CATSPDSSFNQPQHF.

The J gene is TRBJ2-7, the V gene TRBV27, with a weak D call TRBD2 (6 bases). Trimming took 6 bases from V and 3 from J, leaving 15 bases between them. Germline V gene sequence: CDR1 MNHEY, CDR2 SMNVEV (reference sequence). The CDR3 length is 14 residues. The CDR3 spells CASRASASHYEQYF. The DNA of the CDR3 is TGTGCCAGCAGAGCTAGCGCAAGTCACTACGAGCAGTACTTC.

The chain couples TRBV30 to TRBJ1-6; D perhaps matches TRBD1 (6 bases). CDR1 and CDR2 (germline): GTSNPN, SVGIG (reference sequence). Deletions cut 0 bases from V and 6 bases from J, with 15 bases between. The CDR3 is 16 residues long. The CDR3 region has the DNA TGTGCCTGGAGTGTATCCCCCGGGACACCTAATTCACCCCTCCACTTT. This sequence encodes CAWSVSPGTPNSPLHF.

The chain links TRBV7-9 to TRBJ2-2; 7 nucleotides agree with TRBD1. Germline V lookup: CDR1 SEHNR, CDR2 FQNEAQ (reference sequence). The CDR3 runs to 19 residues. Losses at the gene ends were 1 base for V and 6 bases for J; bases not matched to a gene: 17. The CDR3 nucleotides are TGTGCCAGCAGCTTAGGGGACAGTGAGTTATCAGGCCTGGCCGGGGAGCTGTTTTTT. Amino acids: CASSLGDSELSGLAGELFF.

The genes are TRBV27 and TRBJ2-3; D ambiguous. Trimming shortened V by 0 bases and J by 0 bases, and 4 bases separated the two germline ends. CDR3 size: 14 residues. Germline CDR1 reads MNHEY; CDR2 reads SMNVEV (reference sequence). The chain's CDR3 is CASSLSISTDTQYF. The CDR3 coding sequence is TGTGCCAGCAGTTTATCTATTAGCACAGATACGCAGTATTTT.

This clone was observed once. The genes are TRBV11-3 and TRBJ2-1; D call uncertain. CDR3 size: 14 residues. The V end was cut by 5 bases, the J end by 7 bases, with 15 bases between. In germline, CDR1 is SGHNT, CDR2 YENEEA. The CDR3 here is CASSVNIVRNEQFF. Here the CDR3 DNA reads TGTGCCAGCAGCGTCAATATAGTCCGTAATGAGCAGTTCTTC.

This chain connects TRBV2 to TRBJ1-5; no firm D call. The CDR3 spans 12 residues. With 1 base removed from V and 7 bases from J, the gap between germline ends came to 5 bases. Germline V gene data show CDR1 as SNHLY and CDR2 as FYNNEI. CDR3: CASSEERQPQHF. Written as DNA, the CDR3 is TGTGCCAGCAGTGAAGAGCGACAGCCCCAGCATTTT.

The chain links TRBV2 to TRBJ2-3; D not resolved. V lost 3 bases and J 4 bases, leaving 2 bases between the germline ends. The CDR3 is 11 amino acids. Germline V gene data show CDR1 as SNHLY and CDR2 as FYNNEI. The DNA for the CDR3 is TGTGCCAGCAGTGATCCAGATACGCAGTATTTT. Residues: CASSDPDTQYF.

In nucleotides, the CDR3 is TGTGCCAGCAGGAGGGGCGGGACGAATGAGCAGTTCTTC. Its protein is CASRRGGTNEQFF. V is TRBV3-1 (or the pseudogene TRBV3-2) and J is TRBJ2-1, with D maybe TRBD2 (6 bases). The V gene lost 6 bases and the J gene lost 7 bases, with 13 bases spanning the gap. The length of the CDR3 is 13 residues. Germline V lookup: CDR1 LGHDT, CDR2 YNNKEL (reference sequence).

The gene calls are TRBV6-1 and TRBJ1-3; D is ambiguous. Trimming took 4 bases from V and 0 from J, leaving 13 bases between them. The CDR3 extends over 16 amino acids. Germline V gives CDR1 MNHNS, CDR2 SASEGT. The CDR3 nucleotides are TGTGCCAGCAGTGGTCTGGGTGGCTACTCTGGAAACACCATATATTTT. Its translation: CASSGLGGYSGNTIYF.

The chain links TRBV11-2 to TRBJ2-7, with 10 bases lining up with TRBD1. The CDR3 runs to 17 residues. From germline, CDR1 is SGHAT and CDR2 FQNNGV. Trimming took 3 bases from V and 7 from J; bases not matched to a gene: 15. The CDR3 bases are TGTGCCAGCAGCTTTTTCAGACGGGACAGGGGTATGGGGGAGCAGTACTTC. Translated, it gives CASSFFRRDRGMGEQYF.

The chain combines TRBV9 with TRBJ2-3, with D unresolved. Trimming removed 0 bases at V and 6 bases at J, with 5 bases between. The CDR3 covers 12 residues. Germline CDR1 and CDR2: SGDLS and YYNGEE. This CDR3 reads CASSVGWDTQYF. The CDR3 DNA reads as TGTGCCAGCAGCGTAGGGTGGGATACGCAGTATTTT.

The chain joins TRBV6-5 to TRBJ1-2; D is uncertain. CDR1 is MNHEY and CDR2 is SVGAGI in the germline V gene. The ends were cut back, 6 bases at V and 8 bases at J, with 10 bases in the middle. CDR3 length: 11 residues. The CDR3 DNA follows: TGTGCCAGCAGGTGGCGTCTGGGCTACACCTTC. Translation: CASRWRLGYTF.

This chain connects TRBV27 to TRBJ2-2; 10 bases line up with TRBD1. CDR3 size: 16 residues. From germline, CDR1 is MNHEY and CDR2 SMNVEV (reference sequence). Trimming cost V 5 bases and J 3 bases; bases outside gene matches: 6. In DNA form, the CDR3 reads TGTGCCAGCAGTCTTCCCGGGACAGGGGACACCGGGGAGCTGTTTTTT. Translated: CASSLPGTGDTGELFF.

The chain is built from TRBV12-2 and TRBJ1-4; no check of the table's D call, TRBD1, against the DNA was made. TRBV12-2 is deemed a pseudogene. This CDR3 has 14 amino acids. The chain's CDR3 is CASRFQGKDEKLFF. CDR3 DNA: TGTGCAAGTCGCTTTCAGGGGAAGGATGAAAAACTGTTTTTT.

The chain links TRBV29-1 to TRBJ1-1; maybe TRBD1 (5 bases). Germline loops: CDR1 SQVTM, CDR2 ANQGSEA. CDR3 size: 16 residues. Trimming took 6 bases from V and 3 from J, leaving 23 bases between them. CDR3 coding DNA: TGCAGCGTCGGGCGGGGACGTCGGTTATTGGACACTGAAGCTTTCTTT. Translating it yields CSVGRGRRLLDTEAFF.

The chain recombines TRBV3-1 (or the pseudogene TRBV3-2) with TRBJ1-6, with D hard to call. This CDR3 has 13 residues. Germline V gene sequence: CDR1 LGHDT, CDR2 YNNKEL (reference sequence). The V end lost 6 bases, the J end lost 4 bases, and 7 bases lay between the germline ends. In nucleotides, the CDR3 is TGTGCCAGCAGGGAAAATTATAATTCACCCCTCCACTTT. Encoded protein: CASRENYNSPLHF.